The source of this T cell receptor beta chain is a study of cytomegalovirus exposure and HLA in healthy donors. Background on the study: T cells numbering around 190 million yielded some 100 million unique TCR beta sequences in an earlier analysis. Study observations and caveats: The classifier reportedly diagnosed cytomegalovirus status with high sensitivity and specificity.

A multiplex PCR was run with 60 Vbeta primers and 13 Jbeta primers. The protocol was immunoSEQ multiplex PCR, while the TCRdb copy is restricted to in-frame clones and leaves out a portion. Among over 150,000 clones listed, 70% to 90% were seen once. To note about this clone: Its antigen remains unknown.

The clonotype was recovered from a man aged 25-40 years in good health and CMV-seropositive. Material for sequencing was PBMCs.

CDR3 nucleotide sequence: TGTGCCAGCAGTCTACGGGACAGGCACAATCAGCCCCAGCATTTT. Translation: CASSLRDRHNQPQHF. The genes are TRBV2 and TRBJ1-5; 8 bases match TRBD1. This CDR3 comprises 15 residues. Germline-derived CDR1 and CDR2 are SNHLY and FYNNEI. The V and J ends lost 5 bases and 3 bases, in that order; junction bases with no gene match: 6. Drawing the rest from reference TRBV2 and TRBJ1-5, the complete variable domain is EPEVTQTPSHQVTQMGQEVILRCVPISNHLYFYWYRQILGQKVEFLVSFYNNEISEKSEIFDDQFSVERPDGSNFTLKIRSTKLEDSAMYFCASSLRDRHNQPQHFGDGTRLSIL.